Listed below are T cell receptor beta chains from one sample, sequenced in a study of identical twins. TCRdb independently ran MiXCR on the 5' RACE reads; one entry per CDR3 protein. The sample contains about 200,000 distinct CDR3 sequences, approximately 10% of which appear only once. Sample: memory T cells sorted from blood. Every receptor here comes from a man in his fifties or sixties in good health. The CDR3 runs from the conserved cysteine through the conserved F or W. Each record gives: CDR3 protein, CDR3 DNA, V gene, CDR3 length, D gene, J gene, clone size. D genes are given only for firm matches. Not every row has a clone size; where given, it reads once, few, many or a size class.

CASSPGRGGRTDTQYF,TGTGCCAGCAGCCCCGGGCGGGGGGGCCGAACAGATACGCAGTATTTT,TRBV7-9,16,TRBD2,TRBJ2-3,many
CASSRDRGLVDTQYF,TGTGCCAGCAGCCGGGACAGGGGTTTGGTAGATACGCAGTATTTT,TRBV7-2,15,TRBD1,TRBJ2-3,few
CASSPGDEVILHF,TGTGCCAGCAGCCCGGGGGACGAAGTGATCCTCCACTTT,TRBV5-6,13,-,TRBJ1-6,many
CASRPGSTDTQYF,TGTGCCAGCAGACCCGGGAGCACAGATACGCAGTATTTT,TRBV5-5,13,-,TRBJ2-3,few
CAISESYVSTDTQYF,TGTGCCATCAGTGAGTCCTACGTAAGCACAGATACGCAGTATTTT,TRBV10-3,15,-,TRBJ2-3,many
CASTERGVKEQFF,TGTGCCAGCACTGAAAGGGGGGTAAAGGAGCAGTTCTTC,TRBV7-8,13,-,TRBJ2-1,many
CSVRTGEETQYF,TGCAGCGTCCGGACAGGAGAAGAGACCCAGTACTTC,TRBV29-1,12,TRBD1,TRBJ2-5,many
CASSPRERREETQYF,TGTGCCAGCAGCCCCCGAGAGCGTAGAGAAGAGACCCAGTACTTC,TRBV7-2,15,-,TRBJ2-5,many
CSARPIAASSYNEQFF,TGCAGTGCTAGACCTATAGCGGCGAGCTCCTACAATGAGCAGTTCTTC,TRBV20-1,16,-,TRBJ2-1,many
CATSRTGSSYEQYF,TGTGCCACCAGCAGGACGGGGTCCTCCTACGAGCAGTACTTC,TRBV15,14,-,TRBJ2-7,-
CASSLSSGTSYEQYF,TGTGCCAGCAGCCTCTCTAGCGGGACATCGTACGAGCAGTACTTC,TRBV25-1,15,TRBD2,TRBJ2-7,few
CASSSSVGAYTEAFF,TGTGCCAGCAGTTCATCTGTAGGGGCTTACACTGAAGCTTTCTTT,TRBV28,15,-,TRBJ1-1,many
CASSDPAGVRNDEQFF,TGTGCCAGCAGTGATCCAGCGGGGGTTCGGAACGATGAGCAGTTCTTC,TRBV2,16,TRBD2,TRBJ2-1,-
CSVEFRLAAETQYF,TGCAGCGTTGAATTTCGGCTAGCGGCGGAGACCCAGTACTTC,TRBV29-1,14,TRBD2,TRBJ2-5,-
CASSTGQGSNQPQHF,TGTGCCAGCAGCACGGGACAGGGGAGCAATCAGCCCCAGCATTTT,TRBV7-2,15,TRBD1,TRBJ1-5,-
CASSLDRGLATDTQYF,TGTGCCAGCAGCTTGGACAGGGGGCTGGCAACAGATACGCAGTATTTT,TRBV7-9,16,TRBD1,TRBJ2-3,many
CASTPTGGTGTYEQYF,TGTGCCAGCACCCCCACAGGGGGGACAGGGACCTACGAGCAGTACTTC,TRBV7-9,16,TRBD1,TRBJ2-7,many
CSASGTDWETQYF,TGCAGTGCTAGCGGGACAGATTGGGAGACCCAGTACTTC,TRBV20-1,13,TRBD1,TRBJ2-5,few
CASSLIPDTNTEAFF,TGCGCCAGCAGCCTAATCCCGGACACGAACACTGAAGCTTTCTTT,TRBV4-1,15,-,TRBJ1-1,-
CASSPLAGGRGYEQYF,TGTGCCAGCAGTCCTTTAGCGGGGGGCCGGGGGTACGAGCAGTACTTC,TRBV4-2,16,TRBD2,TRBJ2-7,-
CATSRGRNSGANVLTF,TGTGCCACCAGCAGAGGACGGAACTCTGGGGCCAACGTCCTGACTTTC,TRBV15,16,-,TRBJ2-6,-
CASSLAQRDSLTDTQYF,TGCGCCAGCAGCTTGGCCCAGAGGGACTCTCTGACAGATACGCAGTATTTT,TRBV5-1,17,-,TRBJ2-3,-
CASSADWIGGKLFF,TGTGCCAGCAGCGCCGACTGGATAGGCGGAAAACTGTTTTTT,TRBV5-5,14,-,TRBJ1-4,many
CASSRKAELFF,TGTGCCAGCTCAAGGAAGGCGGAGCTGTTTTTT,TRBV18,11,-,TRBJ2-2,many
CASSFRGQGYTEAFF,TGTGCCAGCAGCTTCCGGGGACAGGGGTATACTGAAGCTTTCTTT,TRBV13,15,TRBD1,TRBJ1-1,-
CSVKNGTSGSYEQFF,TGCAGCGTTAAAAACGGGACTAGCGGGAGTTATGAGCAGTTCTTC,TRBV29-1,15,TRBD2,TRBJ2-1,-
CSARPGGSNEKLFF,TGCAGTGCTAGACCAGGGGGTTCTAATGAAAAACTGTTTTTT,TRBV20-1,14,TRBD1,TRBJ1-4,many
CASSFEQGATNIQYF,TGCGCCAGCAGCTTCGAACAGGGGGCGACTAACATTCAGTACTTC,TRBV5-1,15,TRBD1,TRBJ2-4,many
CSARSIGAGPTNEQYF,TGCAGTGCTAGATCCATAGGGGCGGGACCGACTAACGAGCAGTACTTC,TRBV20-1,16,-,TRBJ2-7,-
CSANARHLPYNEQFF,TGCAGTGCAAACGCCAGACACCTCCCCTACAATGAGCAGTTCTTC,TRBV20-1,15,-,TRBJ2-1,-
CASSFGTGDIYEQYF,TGTGCCAGCAGCTTTGGCACAGGTGATATCTACGAGCAGTACTTC,TRBV7-2,15,-,TRBJ2-7,-
CASSRGVTNEKLFF,TGTGCCAGCAGCCGAGGAGTCACTAATGAAAAACTGTTTTTT,TRBV7-2,14,-,TRBJ1-4,-
CASSPVEGPNYGYTF,TGTGCCAGCAGCCCCGTGGAGGGTCCTAACTATGGCTACACCTTC,TRBV3-1,15,-,TRBJ1-2,few
CASSPSPGQGIAGARAGELFF,TGTGCCAGTAGTCCCTCCCCGGGACAGGGAATAGCGGGAGCCCGGGCCGGGGAGCTGTTTTTT,TRBV19,21,-,TRBJ2-2,few
CASSLGLGGVNTQYF,TGTGCCAGCAGCTTAGGTTTAGGGGGCGTGAATACGCAGTATTTT,TRBV11-3,15,TRBD1,TRBJ2-3,many
CASKLAGSYNEQFF,TGTGCCAGCAAGTTAGCGGGCTCCTACAATGAGCAGTTCTTC,TRBV12-3/TRBV12-4,14,TRBD2,TRBJ2-1,few
CASSKGGTGLFEQFF,TGTGCCAGCAGCAAAGGCGGGACAGGGCTATTCGAGCAGTTCTTC,TRBV11-3,15,TRBD1,TRBJ2-1,few
CSARGGPSSGNTIYF,TGCAGTGCTAGGGGAGGTCCCAGCTCTGGAAACACCATATATTTT,TRBV20-1,15,-,TRBJ1-3,-
CASMGYTEAFF,TGTGCCAGCATGGGGTACACTGAAGCTTTCTTT,TRBV6-5,11,-,TRBJ1-1,many
CASTSGRGAIENTIYF,TGTGCCAGCACCTCGGGGAGGGGTGCGATAGAAAACACCATATATTTT,TRBV9,16,-,TRBJ1-3,many
CASSTRQNNEQFF,TGTGCCAGCAGCACCCGACAGAACAATGAGCAGTTCTTC,TRBV5-5,13,-,TRBJ2-1,few
CAISEMGLSGNTIYF,TGTGCCATCAGTGAGATGGGTCTCTCTGGAAACACCATATATTTT,TRBV10-3,15,-,TRBJ1-3,many
CASSYERASGANVLTF,TGTGCCAGCAGTTACGAGCGGGCCTCTGGGGCCAACGTCCTGACTTTC,TRBV6-2/TRBV6-3,16,-,TRBJ2-6,-
CASSERTSGAPYEQYF,TGTGCCAGCAGTGAAAGGACTAGCGGGGCCCCCTACGAGCAGTACTTC,TRBV25-1,16,TRBD2,TRBJ2-7,many
CASSLTGELFF,TGTGCCAGCAGCTTAACCGGGGAGCTGTTTTTT,TRBV7-2,11,-,TRBJ2-2,many
CASSLAPGLGHEQYF,TGTGCCAGCAGCTTAGCCCCGGGACTAGGACACGAGCAGTACTTC,TRBV7-2,15,TRBD2,TRBJ2-7,few
CASSLVAVRLSSYNEQFF,TGTGCCAGCAGCTTGGTGGCCGTCCGTTTAAGCTCCTACAATGAGCAGTTCTTC,TRBV5-5,18,-,TRBJ2-1,-
CSARRQGNGYEQYF,TGCAGTGCTAGACGCCAGGGGAATGGTTACGAGCAGTACTTC,TRBV20-1,14,-,TRBJ2-7,many
CASSSPGLAGLHTDTQYF,TGTGCCAGCAGCTCACCGGGACTAGCGGGGTTACACACAGATACGCAGTATTTT,TRBV12-3/TRBV12-4,18,TRBD2,TRBJ2-3,once
CASSFEGSPLHF,TGTGCCAGCAGTTTTGAGGGTTCACCCCTCCACTTT,TRBV12-3/TRBV12-4,12,-,TRBJ1-6,many
CATSRGYTDTQYF,TGTGCCACCAGTAGGGGCTACACAGATACGCAGTATTTT,TRBV15,13,-,TRBJ2-3,many
CASAPGAPKGIQYF,TGTGCCAGCGCCCCGGGGGCACCAAAAGGCATTCAGTACTTC,TRBV18,14,-,TRBJ2-4,-
CSVGGRGGIYEQYF,TGCAGCGTTGGGGGACGCGGTGGGATCTACGAGCAGTACTTC,TRBV29-1,14,-,TRBJ2-7,many
CASSQYNRGQDYNSPLHF,TGTGCCAGCAGCCAATATAATCGCGGACAGGACTATAATTCACCCCTCCACTTT,TRBV11-2,18,TRBD1,TRBJ1-6,many